These 16 T cell receptor beta chains came from one sample sequenced in a study of T cells in Graves' hyperthyroidism and ophthalmopathy. RNA transcripts yielded amplified TCR beta CDR3 regions. Primed by the HTBI set, a first-round RT-PCR was run on the TCR CDR3. MiXCR was run by TCRdb on the multiplex PCR reads, yielding one entry per CDR3 protein. The repertoire consists of under 350,000 distinct CDR3 sequences, with 25% to 30% occurring once and the leading ten covering about 25%. Source material: blood. The receptors here all came from a man aged 35 to 55 with Graves' hyperthyroidism that later progressed to Graves' ophthalmopathy.

This clonotype was counted many times. V is TRBV27 and J is TRBJ2-4; 7 positions agree with TRBD1. The CDR3 has 17 residues. V trimming: 5 bases; J trimming: 1 base; junction bases outside the gene matches: 11. Germline V gives CDR1 MNHEY, CDR2 SMNVEV (reference sequence). The CDR3 DNA reads as TGTGCCAGCAGTCAGTTGGGGACAGCACTCGCCAAAAACATTCAGTACTTC. Its protein is CASSQLGTALAKNIQYF.

This clonotype has ten or more counts. This chain uses TRBV4-1 with TRBJ2-7, with 8 nucleotides matching TRBD1. V shed 2 bases, J shed 0 bases, and the junction held 6 bases outside the gene matches. CDR1 is MGHRA and CDR2 is YSYEKL in the germline V gene. This CDR3 has 16 residues. The CDR3 spells CASSQHPQGASYEQYF. CDR3 nucleotide sequence: TGCGCCAGCAGCCAACACCCTCAGGGGGCCTCCTACGAGCAGTACTTC.

This clonotype appeared many times. The chain couples TRBV12-3 or TRBV12-4 to TRBJ1-6; 7 nucleotides agree with TRBD1. CDR3 size: 15 residues. Trimming removed 7 bases from V and 7 bases from J; junction bases left unmatched: 10. The CDR3 DNA sequence: TGTGCCAGCACCTATGGGACAGCTCGAAATTCACCCCTCCACTTT. It codes for CASTYGTARNSPLHF.

This clonotype was counted at least ten times. The rearrangement links TRBV15 to TRBJ1-5, with TRBD1 matching over 8 bases. The CDR3 is 16 amino acids. Germline assignment: CDR1 LNHNV and CDR2 YYDKDF (reference sequence). Trimming took 3 bases from V and 0 from J; bases not matched to a gene: 4. In DNA form, the CDR3 reads TGTGCCACCAGCAGGGAGGGACAGGATAGCAATCAGCCCCAGCATTTT. Amino acids: CATSREGQDSNQPQHF.

CDR3: CASRTGPMSSYEQYF. The CDR3 bases are TGTGCCAGCAGAACGGGACCCATGAGCTCCTACGAGCAGTACTTC. The gene calls are TRBV6-1 and TRBJ2-7, with D perhaps given as TRBD1 or TRBD2 (5 bases each). The CDR3 is 15 residues long. From germline, CDR1 is MNHNS and CDR2 SASEGT. With 6 bases removed from V and 0 bases from J, the gap between germline ends came to 15 bases.

The V gene is TRBV10-3, the J gene TRBJ2-7; 15 positions match TRBD2. Trimming at V came to 10 bases and at J to 4 bases, leaving 8 bases not matched to a gene. In germline, CDR1 is ENHRY, CDR2 SYGVKD. This CDR3 region has 15 residues. The DNA for the CDR3 is TGTGCCACCGGACTAGCGGGAGGGCCGAGGTACGAGCAGTACTTC. It is translated as CATGLAGGPRYEQYF.

Many counts were recorded for this clonotype. V and J are TRBV11-2 and TRBJ2-5; a weak D match, TRBD1 (6 bases). The V end lost 5 bases, the J end lost 4 bases, and 23 bases lay between the germline ends. The CDR3 has 17 residues. Germline lookup yields CDR1 SGHAT and CDR2 FQNNGV. As DNA, the CDR3 is TGTGCCAGCAGCGCAAGGACCGGGACAATGACCCCAGAGACCCAGTACTTC. Protein sequence: CASSARTGTMTPETQYF.

This clonotype has a count of ten or more. This sequence joins TRBV19 and TRBJ2-7; D is uncertain. Trimming took off 3 bases at V and 1 base at J, with 4 bases between the two ends. CDR3 length: 12 residues. The V gene's germline CDR1 is LNHDA and CDR2 SQIVND (reference sequence). CDR3 nucleotides: TGTGCCAGTAGTATTGGGTCCTACGAGCAGTACTTC. It translates to CASSIGSYEQYF. Full variable domain (outside the CDR3, taken from reference TRBV19 and TRBJ2-7): DGGITQSPKYLFRKEGQNVTLSCEQNLNHDAMYWYRQDPGQGLRLIYYSQIVNDFQKGDIAEGYSVSREKKESFPLTVTSAQKNPTAFYLCASSIGSYEQYFGPGTRLTVT.

The V and J genes are TRBV27 and TRBJ2-7; TRBD1 matches at 9 bases. From germline, CDR1 is MNHEY and CDR2 SMNVEV (reference sequence). V gave up 3 bases and J gave up 0 bases; unmatched junction bases: 3. This CDR3 spans 15 amino acids. DNA of the CDR3: TGTGCCAGCAGTTTCACGGACAGGGGCTCCTACGAGCAGTACTTC. Amino acids: CASSFTDRGSYEQYF.

This clonotype was seen once. The genes are TRBV6-1 and TRBJ1-1, with 11 bases fitting TRBD1. Losses at the gene ends were 1 base for V and 4 bases for J; bases not matched to a gene: 2. The CDR3 consists of 15 residues. Germline V CDR1 and CDR2: MNHNS, SASEGT. This CDR3 is CASSEEGTGGTEAFF. CDR3 coding DNA: TGTGCCAGCAGTGAAGAGGGGACAGGGGGCACTGAAGCTTTCTTT.

V gene TRBV28 combines with J gene TRBJ2-5; TRBD2 is a possible D gene (6 bases). V was clipped by 6 bases and J by 2 bases, with 16 bases between them. CDR1 is MDHEN and CDR2 is SYDVKM in the germline V gene. CDR3 length equals 15 residues. The CDR3 reads CASSLLPGEQETQYF. DNA for the CDR3: TGTGCCAGCAGCCTTTTACCGGGGGAACAAGAGACCCAGTACTTC.

In its sample, this clonotype was seen many times. This chain links TRBV4-1 with TRBJ1-1, with 7 bases identical to TRBD1. The CDR3 contains 15 residues. The trim removed 4 bases at V and 1 base at J, leaving 6 bases unmatched. Germline V gene lookup returns CDR1 MGHRA and CDR2 YSYEKL. The CDR3 DNA is TGCGCCAGCAGCCCGGCGGGACAGAGGAACACTGAAGCTTTCTTT. Its protein is CASSPAGQRNTEAFF.

The chain joins TRBV2 to TRBJ2-3; the match to TRBD2 covers 9 bases. Trimming removed 4 bases from V and 2 bases from J; junction bases left unmatched: 4. Germline CDR1 and CDR2: SNHLY and FYNNEI. This CDR3 comprises 15 residues. Written as DNA, the CDR3 is TGTGCCAGCAGTGCTCTAGCGGGAACCACAGATACGCAGTATTTT. Protein product: CASSALAGTTDTQYF.

This clonotype was detected ten times or more. The chain joins TRBV12-3 or TRBV12-4 to TRBJ2-5, with 8 bases identical to TRBD2. The CDR3 loop spans 15 amino acids. Trimming cost V 5 bases and J 5 bases; bases outside gene matches: 10. The CDR3 DNA follows: TGTGCCAGCAGTCCGGGACTAGGTGCGGTGGAGACCCAGTACTTC. This encodes CASSPGLGAVETQYF.

This clonotype was observed a handful of times. This chain links TRBV3-1 with TRBJ2-7; 9 bases match TRBD2. The length of the CDR3 is 15 residues. V was pared by 2 bases and J by 4 bases, with 6 bases of the junction left unmatched. The V gene's germline CDR1 is LGHDT and CDR2 YNNKEL (reference sequence). Written as DNA, the CDR3 is TGTGCCAGCAGCCAAATACCTAGCGGGAAGTACGAGCAGTACTTC. This gives the protein CASSQIPSGKYEQYF.

This clonotype has a count of ten or more. The chain joins TRBV6-2 or TRBV6-3 to TRBJ1-1; possible D gene TRBD1, 5 bases. The CDR3 covers 14 residues. Germline V gene sequence: CDR1 MNHEY, CDR2 SVGEGT. The V end lost 2 bases, the J end lost 7 bases, and 14 bases lay between the germline ends. DNA of the CDR3: TGTGCCAGCAGTTACGTCCAGGAGGGACGTGAAGCTTTCTTT. It is translated as CASSYVQEGREAFF.